This T cell receptor beta chain was sequenced in a study of Tregs in tolerant kidney transplant recipients. The assay was immunoSEQ multiplex PCR, and TCRdb's table has in-frame clones only and misses some. The sample consists of around 43,000 clones, roughly nine tenths of them appearing once. CD4+CD25+CD127- Tregs, CD4+CD25- non-Tregs, CD4 and CD8 cells were sorted. Before regulatory T cell sorting, thawed PBMCs rested overnight at 37°C in roughly 190 IU/ml IL-2. General observations from the study: Few patients were studied, so findings need validation in larger groups.

This clone came up once. The antigen remains unidentified. CDR1 is SEHNR, CDR2 FQNEAQ, per germline (reference sequence). Germline trimming cut 2 bases from V and 3 bases from J; bases unmatched to any gene: 3. The CDR3 is 14 residues long. Sequencing was done on a sample of Tregs from blood. This receptor was obtained from a human donor in good health. J is TRBJ1-1 and V is TRBV7-9, with TRBD1 matching over 7 bases. The CDR3 nucleotides are TGTGCCAGCAGCTTAAGGGGGCTGTACACTGAAGCTTTCTTT. As protein: CASSLRGLYTEAFF.